This entry is about one TCR beta chain. There are a few counts of this clone. The antigen it binds to is not known. It has no much larger one-base neighbor in the sample; base qualities were not kept. Using the deep immunoSEQ assay, TCR CDR3 regions were amplified from genomic DNA by multiplex PCR. Extracted genomic DNA from each cell subset was distributed evenly across all wells of several immunoSEQ 96-well plates, and each plate was treated as a replicate. For unsorted PBMC, each replicate PCR was loaded with 300 to 350 ng genomic DNA, equivalent to tens of thousands of T cell genomes. Ten immunoSEQ deep assay plates were used to sequence unsorted PBMC genomic DNA. Purified libraries were measured with a Qubit 3.0 fluorometer, size-checked on a Bioanalyzer 2100, and measured again with the KAPA Library Quantification kit. A separate single-read 150-cycle Illumina NextSeq 550 flow cell was used to sequence each immunoSEQ 96-well plate. Turning to the authors' computational methods: The immunoSEQ output contained only junctional sequences without quality scores, so filtering could not match that applied to full-length reads. Sequences were annotated with PyIR, a Python wrapper for IgBLAST v1.9, using IMGT germline references to assign V/J genes and CDR3. Reads were removed for weak V/J assignments (E-value above 1e-6), missing CDR3, stop codons, out-of-frame junctions, or ambiguous translated residues. A V3J clonotype was defined by an identical inferred V gene, J gene, and CDR3 amino acid sequence. Percentage overlap between repertoires was computed as shared unique clonotypes divided by the size of the smaller repertoire. Three approaches were used to assess repertoire richness: RTK rarefaction, the Chao1 estimator, and Recon v2.1 estimates of unobserved clonotypes. Here the immuneACCESS table is served through TCRdb, limited to in-frame sequences with V and J called. Missing clones are a known gap in these copies; in checked studies unresolved V genes cover under half, and the rest lacks a known reason. The V and J calls and clone size come from that table; D and trimming were worked out from the DNA. This sample holds 470,000 or so clones; over 75% were observed only once. The ten largest account for more than 9.5% of the sample.

The CDR3 numbers 18 residues from cysteine through phenylalanine. Only the CDR3 portion is preserved as DNA: 54 bases, with reading frame beginning at the first base. As encoded in the germline V gene, CDR1 is SGHAT while CDR2 is FQNNGV. V gives up 1 base and J gives up 3 bases, and the segment between their germline ends measures 22 bases. Donors were healthy HIV-negative adults with no recently reported acute infections or vaccinations. Every donor was a Caucasian adult living in Nashville, Tennessee, USA. For unsorted samples, roughly 81 million PBMCs were counted and genomic DNA was extracted with the QIAamp DNA Blood Mini kit. Blood was obtained by leukapheresis, after which PBMCs were separated by Ficoll-Histopaque density gradient centrifugation and cryopreserved in liquid nitrogen vapor phase. These data are taken from a study of shared clonotypes between healthy human individuals (dated by TCRdb to 2018 to 2020). About the study as a whole: The cohort included a few men and two women between 18 and 49 years of age. To estimate repertoire size and how much clonotype sharing occurs between individuals, the study deeply sequenced the blood TCR repertoires of five or six healthy adults. To increase sequencing depth and limit assay-specific biases, TCR repertoire library preparation and sequencing were carried out by different laboratories using diverse techniques. Between about 0.94 and 8.9 billion PBMCs per donor were obtained by leukapheresis. The full study reports these points: The small number of donors limited the genetic and exposure-history diversity represented. Sampling was restricted to blood, and TCR repertoires in tissue are likely to differ from TCR repertoires in blood. Pairwise subsampling led to the expectation that sequencing depth would affect the degree of clonotype sharing among donors.

The sequence joins TRBV11-2 to TRBJ2-7; a tentative D call is TRBD1 (5 bases match). The sample was PBMCs. This clonotype originated in a woman aged 40 to 50 in good health. Some clones in this sample may be carry-over from other donors' samples. CDR3 loop: CASSLGTFTGRLRYEQYF. The sequenced DNA: TGTGCCAGCAGCTTAGGGACCTTTACAGGAAGGCTACGCTACGAGCAGTACTTC. With the portions outside the CDR3 filled from the reference TRBV11-2 and TRBJ2-7 genes, the complete variable region becomes EAGVAQSPRYKIIEKRQSVAFWCNPISGHATLYWYQQILGQGPKLLIQFQNNGVVDDSQLPKDRFSAERLKGVDSTLKIQPAKLEDSAVYLCASSLGTFTGRLRYEQYFGPGTRLTVT.